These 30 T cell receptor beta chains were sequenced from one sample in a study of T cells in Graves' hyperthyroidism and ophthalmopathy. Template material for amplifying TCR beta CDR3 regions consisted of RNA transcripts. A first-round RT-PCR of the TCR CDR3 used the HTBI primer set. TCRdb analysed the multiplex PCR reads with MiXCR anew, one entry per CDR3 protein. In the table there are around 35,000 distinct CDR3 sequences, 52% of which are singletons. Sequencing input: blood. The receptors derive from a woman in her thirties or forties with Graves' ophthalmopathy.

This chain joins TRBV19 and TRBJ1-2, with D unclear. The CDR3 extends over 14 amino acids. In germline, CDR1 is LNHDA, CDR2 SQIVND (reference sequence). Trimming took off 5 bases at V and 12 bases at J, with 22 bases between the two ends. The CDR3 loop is CASSAFITRSGNTF. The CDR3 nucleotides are TGTGCCAGTAGTGCCTTCATTACAAGGTCTGGAAACACCTTC.

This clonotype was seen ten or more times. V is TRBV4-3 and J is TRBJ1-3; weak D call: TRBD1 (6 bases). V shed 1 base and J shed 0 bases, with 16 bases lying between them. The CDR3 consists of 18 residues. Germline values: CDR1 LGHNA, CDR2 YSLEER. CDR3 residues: CASSQVINRVGSGNTIYF. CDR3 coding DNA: TGCGCCAGCAGCCAAGTCATCAACAGGGTGGGCTCTGGAAACACCATATATTTT.

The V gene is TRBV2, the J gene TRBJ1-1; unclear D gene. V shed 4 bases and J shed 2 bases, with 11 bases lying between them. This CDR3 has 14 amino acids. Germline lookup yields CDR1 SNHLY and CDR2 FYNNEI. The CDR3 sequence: CASSAAARNTEAFF. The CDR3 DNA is TGTGCCAGCAGTGCGGCAGCGCGAAACACTGAAGCTTTCTTT.

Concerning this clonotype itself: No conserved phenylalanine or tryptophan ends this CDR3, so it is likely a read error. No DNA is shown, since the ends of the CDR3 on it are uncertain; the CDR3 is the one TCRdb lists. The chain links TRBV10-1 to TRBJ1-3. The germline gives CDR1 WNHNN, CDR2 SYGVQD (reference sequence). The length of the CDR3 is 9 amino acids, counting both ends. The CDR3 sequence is CASSETRLA.

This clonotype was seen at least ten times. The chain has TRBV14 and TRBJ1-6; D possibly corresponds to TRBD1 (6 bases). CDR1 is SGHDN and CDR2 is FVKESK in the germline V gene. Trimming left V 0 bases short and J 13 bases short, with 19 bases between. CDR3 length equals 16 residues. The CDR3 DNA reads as TGTGCCAGCAGCCAAGACGGACAGAGATTTAATCCCCCCCTCCACTTT. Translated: CASSQDGQRFNPPLHF.

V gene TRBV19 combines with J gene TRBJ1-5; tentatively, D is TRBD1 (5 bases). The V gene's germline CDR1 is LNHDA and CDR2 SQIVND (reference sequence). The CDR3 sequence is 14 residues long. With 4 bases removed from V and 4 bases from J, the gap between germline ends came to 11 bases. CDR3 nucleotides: TGTGCCAGTAGTACCCGACAGAATAATCAGCCCCAGCATTTT. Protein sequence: CASSTRQNNQPQHF.

This CDR3 is CASRKGGAGELFF. The CDR3 nucleotides are TGTGCCAGCAGGAAGGGGGGGGCCGGGGAGCTGTTTTTT. The chain combines TRBV6-5 with TRBJ2-2, with D possibly matching TRBD2 (7 bases). V was clipped by 6 bases and J by 6 bases, with 11 bases between them. The germline V gene has CDR1 MNHEY and CDR2 SVGAGI. The CDR3 totals 13 residues.

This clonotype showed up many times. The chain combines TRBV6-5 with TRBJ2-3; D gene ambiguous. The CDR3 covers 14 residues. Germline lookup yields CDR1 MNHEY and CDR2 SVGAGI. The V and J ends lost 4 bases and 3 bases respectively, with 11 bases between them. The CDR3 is CASSLSLGTDTQYF. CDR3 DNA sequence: TGTGCCAGCAGTTTAAGTTTGGGAACAGATACGCAGTATTTT.

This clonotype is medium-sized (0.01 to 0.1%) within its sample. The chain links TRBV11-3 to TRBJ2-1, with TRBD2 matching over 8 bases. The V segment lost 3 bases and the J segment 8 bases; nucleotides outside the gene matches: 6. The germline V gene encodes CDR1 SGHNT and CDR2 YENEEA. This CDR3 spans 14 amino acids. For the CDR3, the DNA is TGTGCCAGCAGCTTTCTTAGCGGGATACATGAGCAGTTCTTC. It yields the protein CASSFLSGIHEQFF.

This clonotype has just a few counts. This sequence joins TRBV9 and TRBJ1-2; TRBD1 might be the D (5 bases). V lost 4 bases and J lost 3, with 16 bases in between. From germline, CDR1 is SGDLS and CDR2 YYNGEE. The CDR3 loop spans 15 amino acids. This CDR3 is CASSQRSTEDYGYTF. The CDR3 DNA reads TGTGCCAGCAGCCAACGCTCGACAGAGGACTATGGCTACACCTTC.

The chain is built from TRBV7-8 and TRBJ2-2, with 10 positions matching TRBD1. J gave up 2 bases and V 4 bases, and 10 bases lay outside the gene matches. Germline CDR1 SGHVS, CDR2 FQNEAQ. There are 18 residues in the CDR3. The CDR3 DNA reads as TGTGCCAGCAGCTCGCGGGACAGGGGATTTGGAAACACCGGGGAGCTGTTTTTT. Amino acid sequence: CASSSRDRGFGNTGELFF.

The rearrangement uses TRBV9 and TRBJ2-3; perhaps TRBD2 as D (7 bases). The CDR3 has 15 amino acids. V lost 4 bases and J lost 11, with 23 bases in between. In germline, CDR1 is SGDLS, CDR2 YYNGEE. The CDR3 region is CASSQGRGDYNEQYF. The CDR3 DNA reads TGTGCCAGCAGCCAAGGGAGGGGGGACTACAATGAGCAGTATTTT.

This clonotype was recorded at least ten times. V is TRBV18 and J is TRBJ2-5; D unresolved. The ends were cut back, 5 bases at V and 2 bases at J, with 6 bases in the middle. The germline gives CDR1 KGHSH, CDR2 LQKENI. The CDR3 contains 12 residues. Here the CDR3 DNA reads TGTGCCAGCTCAACAAATCAAGAGACCCAGTACTTC. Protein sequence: CASSTNQETQYF.

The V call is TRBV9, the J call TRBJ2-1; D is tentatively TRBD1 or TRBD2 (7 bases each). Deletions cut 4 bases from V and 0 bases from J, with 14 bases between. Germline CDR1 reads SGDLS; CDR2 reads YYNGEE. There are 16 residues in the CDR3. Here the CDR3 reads CASSRGGGSSYNEQFF. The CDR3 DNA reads TGTGCCAGCAGCCGAGGGGGCGGGAGCTCCTACAATGAGCAGTTCTTC.

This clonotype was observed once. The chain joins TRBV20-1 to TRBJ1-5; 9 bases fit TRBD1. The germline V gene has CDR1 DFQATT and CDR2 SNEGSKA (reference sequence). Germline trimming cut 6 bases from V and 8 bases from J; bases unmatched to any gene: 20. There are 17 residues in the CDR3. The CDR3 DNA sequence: TGCAGTGCAGAATACTCCGGGACAGGGATTCGTATCAAGCCCCAGCATTTT. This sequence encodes CSAEYSGTGIRIKPQHF.

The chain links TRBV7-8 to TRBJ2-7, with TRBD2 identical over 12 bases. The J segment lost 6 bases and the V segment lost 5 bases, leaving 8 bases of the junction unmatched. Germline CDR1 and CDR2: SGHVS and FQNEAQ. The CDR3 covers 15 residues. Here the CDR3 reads CASSGRTSGKGEQYF. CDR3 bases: TGTGCCAGCAGCGGACGGACTAGCGGGAAAGGCGAGCAGTACTTC.

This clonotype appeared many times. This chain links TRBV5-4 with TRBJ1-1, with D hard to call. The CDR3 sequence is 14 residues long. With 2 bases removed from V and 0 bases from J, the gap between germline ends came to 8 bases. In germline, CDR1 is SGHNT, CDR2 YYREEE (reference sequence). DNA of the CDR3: TGTGCCAGCAGCTTCCGAGGGATGAACACTGAAGCTTTCTTT. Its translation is CASSFRGMNTEAFF.

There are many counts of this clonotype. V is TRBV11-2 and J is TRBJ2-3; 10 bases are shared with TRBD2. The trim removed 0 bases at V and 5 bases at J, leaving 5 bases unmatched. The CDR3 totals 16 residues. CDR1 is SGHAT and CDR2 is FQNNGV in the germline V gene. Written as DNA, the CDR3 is TGTGCCAGCAGCTTAGATCTTGGACTAGCGGAAGATACGCAGTATTTT. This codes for CASSLDLGLAEDTQYF.

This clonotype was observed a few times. The CDR3 loop reads CSAREANYGYTF. CDR3 nucleotide sequence: TGCAGTGCTAGGGAGGCTAACTATGGCTACACCTTC. This chain links TRBV20-1 with TRBJ1-2; D unresolved. Germline lookup yields CDR1 DFQATT and CDR2 SNEGSKA (reference sequence). CDR3 length: 12 amino acids. Trimming took 3 bases from V and 0 from J, leaving 5 bases between them.

CDR3 region: CASSADRDSNQPQHF. The CDR3 DNA sequence: TGTGCCAGCAGCGCGGACAGGGATAGCAATCAGCCCCAGCATTTT. The genes are TRBV9 and TRBJ1-5; TRBD1 matches at 8 bases. The V segment lost 3 bases and the J segment 0 bases; nucleotides outside the gene matches: 2. Germline V gene lookup returns CDR1 SGDLS and CDR2 YYNGEE. The CDR3 spans 15 residues.

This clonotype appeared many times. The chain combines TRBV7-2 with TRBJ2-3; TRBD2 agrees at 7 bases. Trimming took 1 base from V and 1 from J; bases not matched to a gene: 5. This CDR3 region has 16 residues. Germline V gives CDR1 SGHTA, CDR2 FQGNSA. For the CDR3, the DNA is TGTGCCAGCAGCTTAGTGGCTAGCGGAGGCACAGATACGCAGTATTTT. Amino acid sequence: CASSLVASGGTDTQYF.

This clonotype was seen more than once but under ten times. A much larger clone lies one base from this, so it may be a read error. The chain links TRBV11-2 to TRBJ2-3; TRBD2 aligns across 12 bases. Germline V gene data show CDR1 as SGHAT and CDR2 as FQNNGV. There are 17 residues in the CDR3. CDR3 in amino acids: CASSRTLAGGITDAQYF. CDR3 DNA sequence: TGTGCCAGCAGCCGAACCCTAGCGGGGGGGATCACAGATGCGCAGTATTTT.

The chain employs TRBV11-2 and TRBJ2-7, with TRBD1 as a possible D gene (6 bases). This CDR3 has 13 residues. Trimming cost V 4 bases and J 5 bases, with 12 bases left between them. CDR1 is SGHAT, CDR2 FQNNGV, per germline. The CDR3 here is CASSSDRLDEQYF. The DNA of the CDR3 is TGTGCCAGCAGCTCAGACAGGCTTGACGAGCAGTACTTC.

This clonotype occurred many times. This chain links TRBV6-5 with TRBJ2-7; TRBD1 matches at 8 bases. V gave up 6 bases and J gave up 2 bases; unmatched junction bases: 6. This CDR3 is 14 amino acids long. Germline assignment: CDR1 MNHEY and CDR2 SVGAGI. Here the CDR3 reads CASSYKDRAYEQYF. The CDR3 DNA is TGTGCCAGCAGCTACAAGGACAGGGCCTACGAGCAGTACTTC.

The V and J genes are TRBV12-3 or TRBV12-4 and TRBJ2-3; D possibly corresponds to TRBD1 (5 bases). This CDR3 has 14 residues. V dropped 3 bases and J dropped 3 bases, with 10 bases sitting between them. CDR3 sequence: CASSLDMGTDTQYF. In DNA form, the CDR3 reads TGTGCCAGCAGTTTGGACATGGGAACAGATACGCAGTATTTT.

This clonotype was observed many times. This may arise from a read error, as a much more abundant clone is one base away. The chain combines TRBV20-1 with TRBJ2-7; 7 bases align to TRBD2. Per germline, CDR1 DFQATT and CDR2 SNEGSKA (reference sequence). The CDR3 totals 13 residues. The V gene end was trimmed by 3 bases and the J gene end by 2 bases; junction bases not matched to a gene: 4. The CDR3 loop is CSARRAGAYEQYF. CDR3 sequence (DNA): TGCAGTGCTAGGCGGGCGGGGGCCTACGAGCAGTACTTC.

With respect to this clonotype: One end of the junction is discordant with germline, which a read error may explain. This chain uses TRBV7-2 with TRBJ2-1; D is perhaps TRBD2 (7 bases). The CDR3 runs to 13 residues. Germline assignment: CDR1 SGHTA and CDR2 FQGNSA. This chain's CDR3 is CAGSLRGAHEQFF. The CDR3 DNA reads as TGTGCCGGCAGCCTCCGGGGGGCTCATGAGCAGTTCTTC. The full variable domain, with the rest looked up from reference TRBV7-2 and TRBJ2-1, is GAGVSQSPSNKVTEKGKDVELRCDPISGHTALYWYRQSLGQGLEFLIYFQGNSAPDKSGLPSDRFSAERTGGSVSTLTIQRTQQEDSAVYLCAGSLRGAHEQFFGPGTRLTVL.

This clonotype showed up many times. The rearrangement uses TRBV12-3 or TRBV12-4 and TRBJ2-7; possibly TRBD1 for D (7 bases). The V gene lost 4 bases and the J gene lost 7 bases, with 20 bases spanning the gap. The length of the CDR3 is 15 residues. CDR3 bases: TGTGCCAGCAGTTCCAGACAGGGCCTCGCGGGGGAGCAGTACTTC. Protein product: CASSSRQGLAGEQYF.

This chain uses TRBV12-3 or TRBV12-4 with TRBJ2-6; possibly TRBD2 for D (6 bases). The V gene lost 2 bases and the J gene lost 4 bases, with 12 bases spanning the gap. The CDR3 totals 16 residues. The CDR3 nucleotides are TGTGCCAGCAGTTTATTGGGGGGTACCGGGGCCAACGTCCTGACTTTC. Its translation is CASSLLGGTGANVLTF.

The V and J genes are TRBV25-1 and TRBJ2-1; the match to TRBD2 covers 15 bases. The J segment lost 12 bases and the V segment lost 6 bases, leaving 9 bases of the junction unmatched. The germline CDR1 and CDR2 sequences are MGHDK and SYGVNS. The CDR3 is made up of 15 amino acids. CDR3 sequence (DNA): TGTGCCAGCAGGGGGGGACTAGCGGGAGGAGTGACGCAGTTCTTC. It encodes CASRGGLAGGVTQFF.